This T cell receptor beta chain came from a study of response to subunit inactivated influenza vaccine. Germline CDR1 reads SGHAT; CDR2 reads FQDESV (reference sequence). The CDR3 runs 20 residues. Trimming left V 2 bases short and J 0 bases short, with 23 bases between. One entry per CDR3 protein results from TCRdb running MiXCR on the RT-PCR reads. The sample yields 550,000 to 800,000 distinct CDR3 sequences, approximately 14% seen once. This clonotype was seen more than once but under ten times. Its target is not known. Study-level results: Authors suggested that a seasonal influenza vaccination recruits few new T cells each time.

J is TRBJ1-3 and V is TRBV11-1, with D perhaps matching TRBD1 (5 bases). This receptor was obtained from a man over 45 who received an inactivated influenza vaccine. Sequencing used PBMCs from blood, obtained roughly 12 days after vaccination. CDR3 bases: TGTGCCAGCAGCTTACCCCCCGGTGAAGGGGAGTGGAACTCTGGAAACACCATATATTTT. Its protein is CASSLPPGEGEWNSGNTIYF.